The 21 T cell receptor beta chains presented below share a single source sample, sequenced in a study of T cells in Graves' hyperthyroidism and ophthalmopathy. Authors of the study amplified TCR beta CDR3 regions from RNA transcripts. The HTBI primer set served for first-round RT-PCR of the TCR CDR3. Via MiXCR, TCRdb re-called the multiplex PCR reads, giving one row per CDR3 protein. The sample lists more than 300,000 distinct CDR3 sequences; under 20% were seen once. Input material: blood. Every receptor here comes from a man younger than 30 with Graves' ophthalmopathy.

This clonotype was seen a few times. The rearrangement joins TRBV18 to TRBJ2-1; D may correspond to TRBD1 or TRBD2 (6 bases each). Deletions cut 0 bases from V and 2 bases from J, with 8 bases between. CDR1 is KGHSH, CDR2 LQKENI, per germline. This CDR3 has 15 amino acids. The CDR3 DNA is TGTGCCAGCTCACCACCGGGGGGCCCCTACAATGAGCAGTTCTTC. Translated, it gives CASSPPGGPYNEQFF.

This clonotype has ten or more counts. V is TRBV7-2 and J is TRBJ2-7; 13 bases line up with TRBD2. With 4 bases clipped from V and 6 bases from J, the junction kept 3 bases outside the gene matches. Germline CDR1 reads SGHTA; CDR2 reads FQGNSA. There are 14 residues in the CDR3. CDR3 sequence reads: CASSSTSGGTEQYF. In nucleotides, the CDR3 is TGTGCCAGCAGCTCGACTAGCGGGGGGACCGAGCAGTACTTC.

This clonotype was observed many times. The chain links TRBV7-2 to TRBJ1-1; D remains ambiguous. V lost 3 bases to trimming and J lost 10 bases, with 12 bases between them. Germline V gene lookup returns CDR1 SGHTA and CDR2 FQGNSA. The CDR3 covers 12 residues. In nucleotides, the CDR3 is TGTGCCAGCAGCTTCGGTACGGTAGGAGCTTTCTTT. Amino acids: CASSFGTVGAFF.

This clonotype turned up a few times. This chain links TRBV2 with TRBJ1-5; a possible D gene is TRBD1 (5 bases). V dropped 0 bases and J dropped 3 bases, with 6 bases sitting between them. The CDR3 is 14 residues long. Germline V CDR1 and CDR2: SNHLY, FYNNEI. The CDR3 coding sequence is TGTGCCAGCAGTGAAGCGACAGTCAATCAGCCCCAGCATTTT. The encoded protein is CASSEATVNQPQHF. Drawing the rest from reference TRBV2 and TRBJ1-5, the complete variable domain is EPEVTQTPSHQVTQMGQEVILRCVPISNHLYFYWYRQILGQKVEFLVSFYNNEISEKSEIFDDQFSVERPDGSNFTLKIRSTKLEDSAMYFCASSEATVNQPQHFGDGTRLSIL.

The genes are TRBV3-1 and TRBJ1-1; 7 bases line up with TRBD1. The germline V gene encodes CDR1 LGHDT and CDR2 YNNKEL (reference sequence). V was clipped by 4 bases and J by 11 bases; unmatched bases: 19. The length of the CDR3 is 16 residues. The CDR3 region is CASSPKGASRWGVAFF. DNA for the CDR3: TGTGCCAGCAGCCCAAAGGGGGCCAGCCGCTGGGGGGTGGCTTTCTTT. The whole variable domain, filled in from reference TRBV3-1 and TRBJ1-1, reads DTAVSQTPKYLVTQMGNDKSIKCEQNLGHDTMYWYKQDSKKFLKIMFSYNNKELIINETVPNRFSPKSPDKAHLNLHINSLELGDSAVYFCASSPKGASRWGVAFFGQGTRLTVV.

This clonotype has ten or more counts. The rearrangement links TRBV12-3 or TRBV12-4 to TRBJ2-5, with D maybe TRBD1 (5 bases). The CDR3 is 12 residues long. With 8 bases removed from V and 1 base from J, the gap between germline ends came to 8 bases. The CDR3: CASQTGQETQYF. The CDR3, as DNA: TGTGCCAGCCAAACAGGCCAAGAGACCCAGTACTTC.

This chain connects TRBV9 to TRBJ1-5, with D possibly TRBD1 on 5 matching bases. The CDR3 covers 15 residues. V was trimmed by 0 bases and J by 3 bases, leaving 10 bases between them. Germline V CDR1 and CDR2: SGDLS, YYNGEE. The CDR3 coding sequence is TGTGCCAGCAGCGTAGAAGGGGCAGACAATCAGCCCCAGCATTTT. Encoded protein: CASSVEGADNQPQHF. Together with reference TRBV9 and TRBJ1-5, the CDR3 gives the full variable domain: DSGVTQTPKHLITATGQRVTLRCSPRSGDLSVYWYQQSLDQGLQFLIQYYNGEERAKGNILERFSAQQFPDLHSELNLSSLELGDSALYFCASSVEGADNQPQHFGDGTRLSIL.

This clonotype was recorded a few times. The V call is TRBV6-1, the J call TRBJ2-1, with 7 bases lining up with TRBD1. Germline trimming cut 11 bases from V and 6 bases from J; bases unmatched to any gene: 4. CDR3 length: 11 amino acids. Germline V gene sequence: CDR1 MNHNS, CDR2 SASEGT. The CDR3 DNA reads as TGTGCCGGGAGACAGGGCAATGAGCAGTTCTTC. Protein sequence: CAGRQGNEQFF.

This clonotype was seen a single time. A read error may produce the germline difference seen at one junction end. The V call is TRBV3-1, the J call TRBJ1-4; D perhaps matches TRBD1 (6 bases). CDR1 is LGHDT and CDR2 is YNNKEL in the germline V gene (reference sequence). This CDR3 region has 16 residues. CDR3 amino acids: CASGQDLQGRNEKLFF. The DNA for the CDR3 is TGTGCCAGCGGCCAAGATCTACAGGGCCGTAATGAAAAACTGTTTTTT.

This clonotype was seen ten or more times. The rearrangement links TRBV12-3 or TRBV12-4 to TRBJ1-2; D might be TRBD1 (6 bases). The ends were cut back, 5 bases at V and 8 bases at J, with 15 bases in the middle. This CDR3 is 13 amino acids long. The CDR3 loop is CASSGTGFRGYTF. The DNA of the CDR3 is TGTGCCAGCAGTGGAACAGGGTTTCGGGGCTACACCTTC.

V usage is TRBV25-1 and J usage is TRBJ1-2; 7 bases line up with TRBD1. CDR3 size: 13 residues. V trimming: 6 bases; J trimming: 6 bases; junction bases outside the gene matches: 7. From germline, CDR1 is MGHDK and CDR2 SYGVNS. As DNA, the CDR3 is TGTGCCAGCAGCACAGGGGATTCGGATGGCTACACCTTC. This codes for CASSTGDSDGYTF.

This clonotype was seen a handful of times. The gene calls are TRBV2 and TRBJ1-1; D unresolved. Germline assignment: CDR1 SNHLY and CDR2 FYNNEI. The CDR3 totals 11 residues. Deletions cut 10 bases from V and 0 bases from J, with 6 bases between. As DNA, the CDR3 is TGTGCCATCGTCATGAACACTGAAGCTTTCTTT. Translating it yields CAIVMNTEAFF. Filled out from reference TRBV2 and TRBJ1-1, the complete variable domain reads EPEVTQTPSHQVTQMGQEVILRCVPISNHLYFYWYRQILGQKVEFLVSFYNNEISEKSEIFDDQFSVERPDGSNFTLKIRSTKLEDSAMYFCAIVMNTEAFFGQGTRLTVV.

The rearrangement uses TRBV20-1 and TRBJ1-5; D is perhaps TRBD1 (5 bases). V was cut by 0 bases and J by 0 bases, with 15 bases left in between. There are 17 residues in the CDR3. Germline values: CDR1 DFQATT, CDR2 SNEGSKA (reference sequence). CDR3 region: CSAREGGRSYSNQPQHF. CDR3 nucleotide sequence: TGCAGTGCTAGAGAGGGGGGTAGGTCCTATAGCAATCAGCCCCAGCATTTT.

The chain's CDR3 is CASSQKAGLRYNEQFF. The CDR3 DNA reads TGTGCCAGCAGCCAAAAGGCCGGCCTTAGATACAATGAGCAGTTCTTC. The chain joins TRBV3-1 to TRBJ2-1; D is undetermined. Germline assignment: CDR1 LGHDT and CDR2 YNNKEL (reference sequence). The CDR3 runs to 16 residues. V was clipped by 2 bases and J by 4 bases, with 15 bases between them.

This clonotype has only a few counts. J is TRBJ2-1 and V is TRBV5-1, with no clear D. The germline V and J ends were trimmed by 5 bases and 1 base, with 13 bases remaining between them. The CDR3 length is 15 residues. Germline V gene sequence: CDR1 SGHRS, CDR2 YFSETQ. The CDR3 is CASSSDSISYNEQFF. The CDR3 DNA reads as TGCGCCAGCAGTTCAGACTCGATTTCCTACAATGAGCAGTTCTTC.

This clonotype was counted ten times or more. The genes are TRBV7-8 and TRBJ2-3; 7 positions agree with TRBD1. V lost 6 bases and J lost 0; bases outside the gene matches: 6. The CDR3 is 15 residues long. The germline CDR1 and CDR2 sequences are SGHVS and FQNEAQ. The CDR3 loop is CASRTGTVSTDTQYF. CDR3 nucleotides: TGTGCCAGCAGGACCGGGACAGTAAGCACAGATACGCAGTATTTT.

This clonotype has at least ten counts. This rearrangement joins TRBV3-1 to TRBJ2-7; either TRBD1 or TRBD2 may supply D (6 bases each). The CDR3 is made up of 13 amino acids. Germline V gene data show CDR1 as LGHDT and CDR2 as YNNKEL (reference sequence). V was trimmed by 5 bases and J by 5 bases, leaving 13 bases between them. The CDR3 protein is CASSTGRSDEQYF. CDR3 nucleotide sequence: TGTGCCAGCAGCACAGGGAGGAGTGACGAGCAGTACTTC.

This clonotype was found many times. This chain links TRBV18 with TRBJ2-5, with D hard to call. Per the germline V gene, CDR1 is KGHSH and CDR2 is LQKENI. The CDR3 runs 12 residues. Trimming pared 1 base from V and 5 bases from J, leaving 5 bases between. CDR3 sequence reads: CASSPRYETQYF. The CDR3 coding sequence is TGTGCCAGCTCACCACGATATGAGACCCAGTACTTC.

This clonotype was counted at least ten times. This chain links TRBV5-1 with TRBJ2-7; no definite D call. The CDR3 runs to 15 residues. V lost 2 bases and J 0 bases, leaving 12 bases between the germline ends. CDR1 is SGHRS and CDR2 is YFSETQ in the germline V gene. For the CDR3, the DNA is TGCGCCAGCAGCTTACACGAACCGCTCTCCTACGAGCAGTACTTC. It is translated as CASSLHEPLSYEQYF.

This clonotype was counted many times. The rearrangement uses TRBV7-9 and TRBJ1-1; no definite D call. Trimming pared 1 base from V and 4 bases from J, leaving 10 bases between. CDR1 is SEHNR, CDR2 FQNEAQ, per germline (reference sequence). The CDR3 length is 14 residues. The CDR3 DNA reads as TGTGCCAGCAGCTTAGATATACCGGGCACTGAAGCTTTCTTT. Translated, it gives CASSLDIPGTEAFF.

This clonotype appeared many times. V is TRBV7-9 and J is TRBJ2-3; 9 bases are a match to TRBD1. This CDR3 is built from 17 residues. Trimming at V came to 1 base and at J to 5 bases, leaving 10 bases not matched to a gene. Germline CDR1 SEHNR, CDR2 FQNEAQ (reference sequence). The CDR3 DNA reads TGTGCCAGCAGCTTAGAGGATGGGACAGGGATTGTAGATACGCAGTATTTT. This encodes CASSLEDGTGIVDTQYF. The variable domain in full, with the rest retrieved from reference TRBV7-9 and TRBJ2-3, is DTGVSQNPRHKITKRGQNVTFRCDPISEHNRLYWYRQTLGQGPEFLTYFQNEAQLEKSRLLSDRFSAERPKGSFSTLEIQRTEQGDSAMYLCASSLEDGTGIVDTQYFGPGTRLTVL.